The 32 T cell receptor beta chains in this list originate from one sample, sequenced in a study of T cell clusters in autoimmune cytopenias. Each sample's input was roughly 230 ng genomic DNA, 38,000 or so genome equivalents. TRB was amplified by touch-down multiplex PCR, primer pools A and B combined. After re-calling the multiplex PCR reads, TCRdb lists one entry per CDR3 protein, DNA absent. This repertoire includes some 4,800 distinct CDR3 sequences. Another study also made use of these data, one on T cell repertoires in aging, cancer and after chemotherapy.

The sequenced sample was peripheral blood. Receptors originate from a human donor in good health.

In terms of frequency, this clonotype is medium-sized. The chain carries TRBV18 and TRBJ1-2. This CDR3 contains 13 residues. Germline loops: CDR1 KGHSH, CDR2 LQKENI. CDR3 protein: CASSPPSFYGYTF.

Considering frequency, this clonotype is medium-sized. The CDR3 reads CATSRGTGGYQETQYF. The J gene is TRBJ2-5, the V gene TRBV15; with no DNA, the TCRdb D assignment of TRBD1 cannot be verified. The CDR3 sequence is 16 residues long. Germline lookup yields CDR1 LNHNV and CDR2 YYDKDF (reference sequence).

The genes are TRBV7-3 and TRBJ2-1; the D gene TCRdb calls, TRBD2, cannot be checked with no DNA. The germline CDR1 and CDR2 sequences are SGHTA and FQGTGA. The CDR3 is made up of 13 amino acids. CDR3 sequence: CASSDQRESEQFF.

This clonotype is medium-sized by frequency. The chain has TRBV6-1 and TRBJ2-1; TCRdb lists TRBD1, though no DNA is available to test this call. This CDR3 contains 16 residues. The germline CDR1 and CDR2 sequences are MNHNS and SASEGT. The CDR3 here is CASSGTRDNRYNEQFF.

CDR3: CASSLAVGDTEAFF. J is TRBJ1-1 and V is TRBV5-6. The length of the CDR3 is 14 residues. The germline gives CDR1 SGHDT, CDR2 YYEEEE.

The gene calls are TRBV20-1 and TRBJ2-5. The CDR3 sequence is 15 residues long. CDR1 is DFQATT and CDR2 is SNEGSKA in the germline V gene (reference sequence). The CDR3 here is CSARRQPIPQETQYF.

The J gene is TRBJ2-1, the V gene TRBV18; checking the TCRdb D call of TRBD1 is not possible without DNA. The length of the CDR3 is 15 residues. Germline loops: CDR1 KGHSH, CDR2 LQKENI. The CDR3 protein is CASSPLEQGFYEQFF.

The chain recombines TRBV19 with TRBJ2-1. Germline lookup yields CDR1 LNHDA and CDR2 SQIVND (reference sequence). The CDR3 length is 11 residues. The CDR3 sequence is CASSIGFEQFF.

The chain is built from TRBV5-1 and TRBJ2-1. Germline V gene sequence: CDR1 SGHRS, CDR2 YFSETQ. CDR3 length: 16 residues. Here the CDR3 reads CASSSNSGLGNNEQFF. Full variable domain (missing parts from reference TRBV5-1 and TRBJ2-1): KAGVTQTPRYLIKTRGQQVTLSCSPISGHRSVSWYQQTPGQGLQFLFEYFSETQRNKGNFPGRFSGRQFSNSRSEMNVSTLELGDSALYLCASSSNSGLGNNEQFFGPGTRLTVL.

This sequence joins TRBV5-1 and TRBJ2-3; the D call from TCRdb, TRBD1, cannot be confirmed without DNA. Germline lookup yields CDR1 SGHRS and CDR2 YFSETQ. CDR3 size: 13 residues. Here the CDR3 reads CASSSLSADTQYF.

The chain is built from TRBV20-1 and TRBJ1-2; TCRdb outputs TRBD1, but without DNA this stays unchecked. The germline CDR1 and CDR2 sequences are DFQATT and SNEGSKA (reference sequence). There are 13 residues in the CDR3. The CDR3 loop is CSAGQQGNYGYTF.

Considering frequency, this clonotype is medium-sized. J is TRBJ2-1 and V is TRBV7-6. The germline CDR1 and CDR2 sequences are SGHVS and FNYEAQ. This CDR3 contains 15 residues. The CDR3 spells CASSFSVTQYNEQFF.

Frequency places this clonotype as medium-sized. The chain couples TRBV5-4 to TRBJ2-3; lacking DNA, the TRBD2 call made by TCRdb goes unchecked. Per the germline V gene, CDR1 is SGHNT and CDR2 is YYREEE (reference sequence). The CDR3 is 16 residues long. CDR3 amino acids: CASSRGLAGSTDTQYF.

The chain links TRBV6-5 to TRBJ1-1; TCRdb's D call of TRBD1 is untestable without DNA. This CDR3 is 16 amino acids long. In germline, CDR1 is MNHEY, CDR2 SVGAGI. The CDR3 sequence: CASSYRRGQGDTEAFF.

This clonotype counts as medium-sized by frequency. The genes are TRBV6-1 and TRBJ2-3; the D call from TCRdb, TRBD1, cannot be confirmed without DNA. Germline CDR1 MNHNS, CDR2 SASEGT. The CDR3 runs to 15 residues. CDR3 loop: CASSERGEATDTQYF.

The rearrangement uses TRBV12-3 or TRBV12-4 and TRBJ2-2. The CDR3 covers 15 residues. CDR3 protein: CASSRAGVWTGELFF.

This chain's CDR3 is CSARPRKQGKDTQYF. The chain couples TRBV20-1 to TRBJ2-3; there is no DNA to check the TCRdb D call of TRBD1. The CDR3 has 15 amino acids. Per germline, CDR1 DFQATT and CDR2 SNEGSKA (reference sequence).

The chain links TRBV20-1 to TRBJ1-6; absent DNA, TCRdb's TRBD1 call cannot be checked. The CDR3 runs 14 residues. The germline V gene has CDR1 DFQATT and CDR2 SNEGSKA (reference sequence). The CDR3 here is CSASPDLNNSPLHF.

Measured by frequency, this clonotype is medium-sized. The chain couples TRBV15 to TRBJ2-1; TCRdb names TRBD2, which stays unverified in the absence of DNA. The CDR3 has 15 amino acids. CDR1 and CDR2 from the germline V gene are LNHNV and YYDKDF (reference sequence). This CDR3 is CATSRARLTYNEQFF.

The gene calls are TRBV20-1 and TRBJ2-1; TCRdb's assignment of TRBD2 cannot be checked, as there is no DNA. This CDR3 contains 15 residues. Germline lookup yields CDR1 DFQATT and CDR2 SNEGSKA (reference sequence). The CDR3 sequence is CSATPASGSWDEQFF.

The rearrangement links TRBV28 to TRBJ1-3; TCRdb reports TRBD1, a call that lacks DNA to check it against. CDR1 MDHEN and CDR2 SYDVKM come from the germline V gene. The CDR3 spans 17 residues. The CDR3: CASSSRGVRPSGNTIYF.

This chain connects TRBV20-1 to TRBJ1-2. Germline CDR1 is DFQATT and CDR2 is SNEGSKA (reference sequence). The length of the CDR3 is 14 residues. CDR3 sequence: CSARLLNDNYGYTF.

By frequency, this clonotype is medium-sized. This chain links TRBV7-6 with TRBJ2-1. The germline gives CDR1 SGHVS, CDR2 FNYEAQ. The CDR3 is 14 amino acids. The chain's CDR3 is CASSFSGSIGEQFF.

The V call is TRBV10-3, the J call TRBJ1-4. The CDR3 runs to 15 residues. In germline, CDR1 is ENHRY, CDR2 SYGVKD. CDR3 sequence reads: CAISESDGLNEKLFF.

The V gene is TRBV28, the J gene TRBJ2-5. Germline-derived CDR1 and CDR2 are MDHEN and SYDVKM. This CDR3 has 13 residues. The CDR3 is CASNQVYQETQYF.

This clonotype shows up as medium-sized by frequency. The chain links TRBV30 to TRBJ1-6; TCRdb names TRBD1, which stays unverified in the absence of DNA. This CDR3 region has 16 residues. CDR1 GTSNPN and CDR2 SVGIG come from the germline V gene (reference sequence). The CDR3 loop is CAWSVGTVSYNSPLHF. Full variable domain (missing parts from reference TRBV30 and TRBJ1-6): SQTIHQWPATLVQPVGSPLSLECTVEGTSNPNLYWYRQAAGRGLQLLFYSVGIGQISSEVPQNLSASRPQDRQFILSSKKLLLSDSGFYLCAWSVGTVSYNSPLHFGNGTRLTVT.

Considering frequency, this clonotype is medium-sized. The rearrangement uses TRBV27 and TRBJ2-1; no DNA is available, so the TRBD2 call from TCRdb remains unchecked. Germline lookup yields CDR1 MNHEY and CDR2 SMNVEV (reference sequence). The CDR3 covers 14 residues. This CDR3 is CASSFSGLANEQFF.

The chain recombines TRBV18 with TRBJ1-1; no DNA is available, so the TRBD1 call from TCRdb remains unchecked. The CDR3 covers 15 residues. Per germline, CDR1 KGHSH and CDR2 LQKENI. The CDR3 loop is CASSASTGQISEAFF.

In terms of frequency, this clonotype is medium-sized. J is TRBJ2-3 and V is TRBV19; no DNA is available, so the TRBD2 call from TCRdb remains unchecked. The CDR3 has 16 residues. The V gene's germline CDR1 is LNHDA and CDR2 SQIVND (reference sequence). Here the CDR3 reads CASSPRGGQIADTQYF.

The V and J genes are TRBV27 and TRBJ2-7; TCRdb's D call of TRBD1 is untestable without DNA. CDR1 MNHEY and CDR2 SMNVEV come from the germline V gene (reference sequence). The CDR3 sequence is 14 residues long. CDR3 protein: CASPPFRVPYEQYF.

Its frequency marks this clonotype as medium-sized. J is TRBJ2-6 and V is TRBV29-1. The germline gives CDR1 SQVTM, CDR2 ANQGSEA. The CDR3 spans 15 residues. CDR3 amino acids: CSVSGPEVGANVLTF.

This rearrangement joins TRBV6-1 to TRBJ1-4. The CDR3 has 17 residues. Germline-derived CDR1 and CDR2 are MNHNS and SASEGT. CDR3 sequence reads: CASRVPGQRQTNEKLFF.